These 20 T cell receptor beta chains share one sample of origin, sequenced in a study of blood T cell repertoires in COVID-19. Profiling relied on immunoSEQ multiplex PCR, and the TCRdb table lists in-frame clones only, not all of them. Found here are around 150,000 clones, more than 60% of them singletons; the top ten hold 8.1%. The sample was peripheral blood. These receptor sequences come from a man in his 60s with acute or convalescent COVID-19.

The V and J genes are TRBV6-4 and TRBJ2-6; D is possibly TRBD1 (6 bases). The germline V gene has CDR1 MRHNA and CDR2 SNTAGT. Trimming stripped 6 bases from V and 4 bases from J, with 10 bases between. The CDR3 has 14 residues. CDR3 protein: CASSTGPGANVLTF. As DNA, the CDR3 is TGTGCCAGCAGCACAGGGCCAGGGGCCAACGTCCTGACTTTC.

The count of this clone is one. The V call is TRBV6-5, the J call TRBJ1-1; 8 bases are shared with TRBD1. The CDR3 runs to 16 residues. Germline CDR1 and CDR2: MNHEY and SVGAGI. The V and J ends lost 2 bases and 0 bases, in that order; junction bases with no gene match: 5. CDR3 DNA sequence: TGTGCCAGCAGTTACCAGACAGGGGATCTGAACACTGAAGCTTTCTTT. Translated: CASSYQTGDLNTEAFF.

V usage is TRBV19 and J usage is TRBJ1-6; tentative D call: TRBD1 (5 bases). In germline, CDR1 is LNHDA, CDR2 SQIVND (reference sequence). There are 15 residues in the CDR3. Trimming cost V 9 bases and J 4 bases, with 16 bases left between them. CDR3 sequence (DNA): TGTGCCAGCCTCGACAGTACCTCTTATAATTCACCCCTCCACTTT. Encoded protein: CASLDSTSYNSPLHF.

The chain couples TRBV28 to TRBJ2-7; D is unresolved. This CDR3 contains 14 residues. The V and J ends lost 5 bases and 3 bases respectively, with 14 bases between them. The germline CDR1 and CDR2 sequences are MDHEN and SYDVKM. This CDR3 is CASSLYFSGYEQYF. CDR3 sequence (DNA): TGTGCCAGCAGTCTGTACTTTTCGGGCTACGAGCAGTACTTC.

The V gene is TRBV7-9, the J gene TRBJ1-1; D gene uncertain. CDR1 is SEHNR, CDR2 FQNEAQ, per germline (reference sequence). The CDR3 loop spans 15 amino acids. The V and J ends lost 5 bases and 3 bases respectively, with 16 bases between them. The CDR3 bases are TGTGCCAGCAGCATCCTGGGCAGCCGTCACACTGAAGCTTTCTTT. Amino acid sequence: CASSILGSRHTEAFF.

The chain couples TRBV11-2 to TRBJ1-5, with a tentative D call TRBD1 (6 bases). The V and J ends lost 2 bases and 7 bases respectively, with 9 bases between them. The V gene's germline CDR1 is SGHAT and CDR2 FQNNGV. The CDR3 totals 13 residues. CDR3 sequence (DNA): TGTGCCAGCAGCTTACAGGGGAACCAGCCCCAGCATTTT. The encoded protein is CASSLQGNQPQHF.

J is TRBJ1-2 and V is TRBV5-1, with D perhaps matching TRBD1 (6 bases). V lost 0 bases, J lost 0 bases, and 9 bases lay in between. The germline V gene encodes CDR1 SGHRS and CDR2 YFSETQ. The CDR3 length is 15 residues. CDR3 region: CASSLVSGANYGYTF. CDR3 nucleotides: TGCGCCAGCAGCTTGGTGTCAGGGGCTAACTATGGCTACACCTTC.

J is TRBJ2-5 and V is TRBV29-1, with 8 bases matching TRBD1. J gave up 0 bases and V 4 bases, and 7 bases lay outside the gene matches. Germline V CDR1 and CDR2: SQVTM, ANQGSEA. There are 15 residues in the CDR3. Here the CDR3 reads CSVGVTGGYQETQYF. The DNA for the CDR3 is TGCAGCGTTGGTGTTACAGGGGGGTACCAAGAGACCCAGTACTTC.

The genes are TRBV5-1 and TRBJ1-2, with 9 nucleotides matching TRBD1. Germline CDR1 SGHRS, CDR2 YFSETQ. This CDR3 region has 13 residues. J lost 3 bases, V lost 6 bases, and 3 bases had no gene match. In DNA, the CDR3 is TGCGCCAGCAAACGGACAGGGGACTATGGCTACACCTTC. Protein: CASKRTGDYGYTF.

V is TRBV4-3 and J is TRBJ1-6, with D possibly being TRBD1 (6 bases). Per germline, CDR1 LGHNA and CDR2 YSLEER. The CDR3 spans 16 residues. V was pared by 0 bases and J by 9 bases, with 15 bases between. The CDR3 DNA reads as TGCGCCAGCAGCCAAGATGGGAAGGGGGAAGGTTCACCCCTCCACTTT. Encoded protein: CASSQDGKGEGSPLHF.

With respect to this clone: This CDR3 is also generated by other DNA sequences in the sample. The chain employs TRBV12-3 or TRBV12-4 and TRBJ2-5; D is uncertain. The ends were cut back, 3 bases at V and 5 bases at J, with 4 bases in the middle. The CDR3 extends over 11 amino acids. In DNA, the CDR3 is TGTGCCAGCAGTTTGCGGGAGACCCAGTACTTC. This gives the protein CASSLRETQYF.

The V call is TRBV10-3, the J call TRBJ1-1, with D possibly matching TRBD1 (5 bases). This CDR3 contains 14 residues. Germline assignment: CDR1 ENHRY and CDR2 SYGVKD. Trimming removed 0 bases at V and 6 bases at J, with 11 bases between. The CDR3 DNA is TGTGCCATCAGTGAGTCCGGGGGGGAGGCTGAAGCTTTCTTT. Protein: CAISESGGEAEAFF.

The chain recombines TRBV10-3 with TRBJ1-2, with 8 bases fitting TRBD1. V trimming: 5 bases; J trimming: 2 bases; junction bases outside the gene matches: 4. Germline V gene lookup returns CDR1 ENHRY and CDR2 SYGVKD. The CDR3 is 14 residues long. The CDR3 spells CAISPGQANYGYTF. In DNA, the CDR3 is TGTGCCATCAGTCCGGGACAGGCAAACTATGGCTACACCTTC.

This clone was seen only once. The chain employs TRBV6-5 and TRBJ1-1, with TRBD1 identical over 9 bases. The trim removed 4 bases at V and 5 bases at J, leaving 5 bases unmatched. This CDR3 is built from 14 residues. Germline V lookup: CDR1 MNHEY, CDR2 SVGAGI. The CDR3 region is CASSSLTGGTEAFF. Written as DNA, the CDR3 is TGTGCCAGCAGTTCCCTGACAGGGGGGACTGAAGCTTTCTTT.

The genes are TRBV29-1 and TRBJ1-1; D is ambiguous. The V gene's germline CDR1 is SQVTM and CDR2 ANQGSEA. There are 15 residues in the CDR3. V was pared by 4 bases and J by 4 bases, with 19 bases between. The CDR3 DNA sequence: TGCAGCGTTGGAATAAGGAAGGACTTGGGCACTGAAGCTTTCTTT. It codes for CSVGIRKDLGTEAFF.

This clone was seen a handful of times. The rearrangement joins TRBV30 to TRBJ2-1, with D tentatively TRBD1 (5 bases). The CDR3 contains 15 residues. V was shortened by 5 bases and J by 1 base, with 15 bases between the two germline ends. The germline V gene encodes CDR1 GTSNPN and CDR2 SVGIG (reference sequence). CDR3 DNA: TGTGCCTGGGGGGCCGATCTAGTGTCCTACAATGAGCAGTTCTTC. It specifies CAWGADLVSYNEQFF.

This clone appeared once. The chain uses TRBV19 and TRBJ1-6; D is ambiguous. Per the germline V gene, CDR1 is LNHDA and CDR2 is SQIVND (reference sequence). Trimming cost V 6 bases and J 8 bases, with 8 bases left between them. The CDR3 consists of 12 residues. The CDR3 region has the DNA TGTGCCAGTAGATTGGGAGATTCACCCCTCCACTTT. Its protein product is CASRLGDSPLHF. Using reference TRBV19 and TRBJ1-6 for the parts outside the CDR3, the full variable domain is DGGITQSPKYLFRKEGQNVTLSCEQNLNHDAMYWYRQDPGQGLRLIYYSQIVNDFQKGDIAEGYSVSREKKESFPLTVTSAQKNPTAFYLCASRLGDSPLHFGNGTRLTVT.

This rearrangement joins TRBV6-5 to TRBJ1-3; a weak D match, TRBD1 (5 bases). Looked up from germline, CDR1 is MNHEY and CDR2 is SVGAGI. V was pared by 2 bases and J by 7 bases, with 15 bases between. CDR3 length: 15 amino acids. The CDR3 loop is CASSYIGAAGNTIYF. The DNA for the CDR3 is TGTGCCAGCAGTTACATCGGGGCGGCGGGGAACACCATATATTTT.

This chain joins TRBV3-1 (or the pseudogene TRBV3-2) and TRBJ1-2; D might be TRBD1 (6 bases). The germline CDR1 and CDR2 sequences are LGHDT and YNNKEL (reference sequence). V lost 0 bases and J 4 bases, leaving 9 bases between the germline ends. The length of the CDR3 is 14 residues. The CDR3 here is CASSQDYRAYGYTF. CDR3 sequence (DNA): TGTGCCAGCAGCCAAGATTACAGGGCCTATGGCTACACCTTC.

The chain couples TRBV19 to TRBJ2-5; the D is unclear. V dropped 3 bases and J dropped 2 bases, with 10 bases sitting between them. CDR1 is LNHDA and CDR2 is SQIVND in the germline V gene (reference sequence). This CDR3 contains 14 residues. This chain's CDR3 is CASSIWADQETQYF. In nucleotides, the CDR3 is TGTGCCAGTAGTATTTGGGCAGATCAAGAGACCCAGTACTTC.